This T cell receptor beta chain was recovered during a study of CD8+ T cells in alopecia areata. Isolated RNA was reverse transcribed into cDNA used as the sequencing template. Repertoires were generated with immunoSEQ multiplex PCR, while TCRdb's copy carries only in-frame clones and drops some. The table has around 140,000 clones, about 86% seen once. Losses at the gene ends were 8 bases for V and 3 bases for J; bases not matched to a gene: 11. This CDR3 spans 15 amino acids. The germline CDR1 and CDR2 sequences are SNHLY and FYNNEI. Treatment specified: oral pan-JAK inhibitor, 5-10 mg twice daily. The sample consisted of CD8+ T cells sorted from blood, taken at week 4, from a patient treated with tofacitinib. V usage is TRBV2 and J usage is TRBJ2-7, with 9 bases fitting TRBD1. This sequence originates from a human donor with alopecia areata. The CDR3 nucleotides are TGTGCCAGCGGATCGTCCGGGACAGGGTTCTACGAGCAGTACTTC. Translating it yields CASGSSGTGFYEQYF.